This paragraph covers one TCR beta chain sequence. TCRdb fed the RT-PCR reads into MiXCR, producing one record per CDR3 protein. The top ten hold around a tenth of the sample, which has roughly 230,000 distinct CDR3 sequences, 14% seen once. CDR3 size: 13 residues. The germline gives CDR1 MNHEY, CDR2 SMNVEV (reference sequence). V was cut by 0 bases and J by 12 bases, with 12 bases left in between. This sample was included in a study of patients and donors after allogeneic stem cell transplantation. V and J are TRBV27 and TRBJ2-1, with D tentatively TRBD2 (6 bases). This TCR derives from a human donor who was either an allogeneic HSCT recipient or a stem cell or donor lymphocyte infusion donor (not recorded which). It is not recorded whose cells these are; they may come from a transplant donor. The specimen was blood, either unsorted or a sorted T cell fraction (not recorded which). Here the CDR3 reads CASSLSVRLGQFF. CDR3 nucleotide sequence: TGTGCCAGCAGTTTATCAGTCCGACTAGGGCAGTTCTTC.